Presented here are 20 T cell receptor beta chains from one specimen sequenced in a study of shared clonotypes between healthy human individuals (dated by TCRdb to between 2020 and 2021). The library came from the immunoSEQ multiplex PCR assay. TCRdb carries this immuneACCESS record with in-frame sequences only. Its versions omit some clonotypes, under half of them owing to an unresolved V gene in the studies checked, with the rest unexplained. Across this sample there are about 2 million clones, with approximately 95% seen only once. The top ten constitute under 0.15% of the sample. Sequenced input: naive CD4+ T cells sorted from blood. The cell subset or site tag for this specimen amounts to: CD45RA+ positively selected. These receptor sequences come from a young man in good health.

V and J are TRBV6-1 and TRBJ1-1; D may be TRBD1 (6 bases). Germline CDR1 MNHNS, CDR2 SASEGT. The CDR3 covers 13 residues. V dropped 6 bases and J dropped 7 bases, with 15 bases sitting between them. CDR3 sequence (DNA): TGTGCCAGCAGCCCTCTGCCAGGGGATGAAGCTTTCTTT. Amino acids: CASSPLPGDEAFF.

V is TRBV4-3 and J is TRBJ2-3, with 9 bases aligning to TRBD2. This CDR3 spans 17 amino acids. The V gene's germline CDR1 is LGHNA and CDR2 YSLEER. V dropped 0 bases and J dropped 6; count of bases not matched to a gene: 10. The CDR3, as DNA: TGCGCCAGCAGCCAAGAAGGGGGCGGGAGGGCCGCGGATACGCAGTATTTT. It encodes CASSQEGGGRAADTQYF.

The gene calls are TRBV5-1 and TRBJ1-1, with TRBD1 matching 9 bases. CDR3 size: 13 residues. Germline V lookup: CDR1 SGHRS, CDR2 YFSETQ. V was pared by 4 bases and J by 6 bases, with 4 bases of the junction left unmatched. The CDR3 bases are TGCGCCAGCAGCGATGGGACAGGGCCTGAAGCTTTCTTT. It translates to CASSDGTGPEAFF.

The V and J genes are TRBV6-5 and TRBJ2-5; TRBD1 matches 8 bases. CDR3 length equals 13 residues. Trimming at V came to 6 bases and at J to 6 bases, leaving 6 bases not matched to a gene. Per germline, CDR1 MNHEY and CDR2 SVGAGI. The CDR3 DNA sequence: TGTGCCAGCAGGACAGGGGCAGGGAAGACCCAGTACTTC. This encodes CASRTGAGKTQYF.

The chain joins TRBV6-4 to TRBJ1-4; D might be TRBD1 (5 bases). This CDR3 has 13 residues. Trimming cost V 7 bases and J 4 bases, with 10 bases left between them. Germline CDR1 is MRHNA and CDR2 is SNTAGT. CDR3 in DNA: TGTGCCAGCACAAGGGGCAGTAATGAAAAACTGTTTTTT. Translating gives CASTRGSNEKLFF.

This chain joins TRBV4-3 and TRBJ2-3; 12 nucleotides agree with TRBD2. After removal of 1 base from V and 6 bases from J, the junction contained 8 bases not matched to a gene. This CDR3 is 17 amino acids long. CDR1 and CDR2 from the germline V gene are LGHNA and YSLEER. As DNA, the CDR3 is TGCGCCAGCAGCCAAGGGTTCGGACTAGCGGGATCCGATACGCAGTATTTT. It codes for CASSQGFGLAGSDTQYF.

As concerns this clone: This specimen includes other DNA sequences encoding the same CDR3. The CDR3 reads CASSLGGGSYEQYF. The CDR3, as DNA: TGTGCCAGCAGCTTAGGAGGGGGATCATACGAGCAGTACTTC. V and J are TRBV7-9 and TRBJ2-7, with D perhaps TRBD1 (6 bases). V lost 1 base to trimming and J lost 4 bases, with 11 bases between them. The germline CDR1 and CDR2 sequences are SEHNR and FQNEAQ (reference sequence). The CDR3 loop spans 14 amino acids. The whole variable domain, filled in from reference TRBV7-9 and TRBJ2-7, reads DTGVSQNPRHKITKRGQNVTFRCDPISEHNRLYWYRQTLGQGPEFLTYFQNEAQLEKSRLLSDRFSAERPKGSFSTLEIQRTEQGDSAMYLCASSLGGGSYEQYFGPGTRLTVT.

The chain links TRBV18 to TRBJ2-5, with 7 bases that match TRBD2. Germline lookup yields CDR1 KGHSH and CDR2 LQKENI. V dropped 0 bases and J dropped 5; count of bases not matched to a gene: 9. CDR3 length equals 16 residues. CDR3 in amino acids: CASSPPSALAWETQYF. CDR3 nucleotides: TGTGCCAGCTCACCACCCTCGGCACTAGCGTGGGAGACCCAGTACTTC.

The chain links TRBV27 to TRBJ2-2, with a possible D match to TRBD1 (6 bases). CDR3 length: 15 amino acids. Germline V gene lookup returns CDR1 MNHEY and CDR2 SMNVEV (reference sequence). V lost 7 bases, J lost 4 bases, and 16 bases lay in between. This chain's CDR3 is CASTRWGLGTGELFF. The CDR3 DNA is TGTGCCAGCACCCGGTGGGGGCTCGGCACCGGGGAGCTGTTTTTT.

V gene TRBV6-6 combines with J gene TRBJ1-3; D is unclear. Trimming removed 3 bases from V and 2 bases from J, with 5 bases in between. In germline, CDR1 is MNHNY, CDR2 SVGAGI (reference sequence). The CDR3 spans 13 residues. This CDR3 reads CASSYATGNTIYF. The CDR3 DNA is TGTGCCAGCAGTTATGCCACTGGAAACACCATATATTTT.

This clone showed up just once. V gene TRBV11-1 combines with J gene TRBJ2-6, with 7 bases lining up with TRBD1. The CDR3 length is 18 residues. In germline, CDR1 is SGHAT, CDR2 FQDESV (reference sequence). With V trimmed by 4 bases and J by 1 base, 10 bases remained unmatched. CDR3 protein: CASSSPGQTSSGANVLTF. The DNA for the CDR3 is TGTGCCAGCAGCTCGCCGGGACAGACTTCGTCTGGGGCCAACGTCCTGACTTTC.

The genes are TRBV5-1 and TRBJ2-7; 12 nucleotides match TRBD1. This CDR3 is 13 amino acids long. Per germline, CDR1 SGHRS and CDR2 YFSETQ. V lost 5 bases, J lost 7 bases, and 4 bases stayed unmatched. The CDR3 DNA reads TGCGCCAGCAGGGGACAGGGGGCTGGTGAGCAGTACTTC. Its protein is CASRGQGAGEQYF. Filled out from reference TRBV5-1 and TRBJ2-7, the complete variable domain reads KAGVTQTPRYLIKTRGQQVTLSCSPISGHRSVSWYQQTPGQGLQFLFEYFSETQRNKGNFPGRFSGRQFSNSRSEMNVSTLELGDSALYLCASRGQGAGEQYFGPGTRLTVT.

A single count supports this clone. The gene calls are TRBV30 and TRBJ1-6, with a weak D call TRBD1 (6 bases). Deletions cut 0 bases from V and 4 bases from J, with 13 bases between. This CDR3 region has 16 residues. Germline values: CDR1 GTSNPN, CDR2 SVGIG (reference sequence). CDR3: CAWSVPPDSYNSPLHF. The CDR3 region has the DNA TGTGCCTGGAGTGTCCCCCCGGACAGTTATAATTCACCCCTCCACTTT.

This chain links TRBV5-3 with TRBJ1-1, with 9 nucleotides matching TRBD1. TRBV5-3 carries the ORF label, with uncertain function. V dropped 2 bases and J dropped 4; count of bases not matched to a gene: 12. This CDR3 has 17 residues. CDR3 protein: CARSFGQGPDWGTEAFF. CDR3 in DNA: TGTGCCAGAAGCTTCGGACAGGGGCCAGACTGGGGCACTGAAGCTTTCTTT.

V and J are TRBV10-1 and TRBJ1-2; TRBD1 matches 10 bases. Germline V lookup: CDR1 WNHNN, CDR2 SYGVQD (reference sequence). The CDR3 totals 14 residues. Trimming removed 7 bases from V and 7 bases from J; junction bases left unmatched: 9. CDR3 sequence: CASNFPTGGSGYTF. The CDR3 nucleotides read TGCGCCAGCAACTTCCCGACAGGGGGCTCTGGCTACACCTTC.

DNA for the CDR3: TGTGCCTGGAGTGACAGCCCCGACACTGAAGCTTTCTTT. Protein sequence: CAWSDSPDTEAFF. The V and J genes are TRBV30 and TRBJ1-1; no firm D call. V lost 1 base and J 3 bases, leaving 9 bases between the germline ends. This CDR3 region has 13 residues. From germline, CDR1 is GTSNPN and CDR2 SVGIG (reference sequence).

This sequence joins TRBV18 and TRBJ2-7; D might be TRBD1 or TRBD2, each matching 6 bases. V was pared by 1 base and J by 11 bases, with 21 bases between. This CDR3 is built from 15 residues. The germline gives CDR1 KGHSH, CDR2 LQKENI. The CDR3 coding sequence is TGTGCCAGCTCACCACTTCCCCGGGGGCCGGTTGGAGAGTACTTC. This translates into CASSPLPRGPVGEYF.

The J gene is TRBJ1-4, the V gene TRBV7-8; D gene unclear. The CDR3 runs to 14 residues. V was clipped by 4 bases and J by 3 bases, with 9 bases between them. Per the germline V gene, CDR1 is SGHVS and CDR2 is FQNEAQ. The CDR3 DNA reads as TGTGCCAGCAGCTCAACAGAGGCTAATGAAAAACTGTTTTTT. It yields the protein CASSSTEANEKLFF.

The V gene is TRBV19, the J gene TRBJ1-3; D possibly corresponds to TRBD1 (5 bases). The CDR3 has 17 residues. Between the trimmed V and J ends, which lost 4 bases and 2 bases, there was a span of 18 bases. Germline V lookup: CDR1 LNHDA, CDR2 SQIVND (reference sequence). The CDR3, as DNA: TGTGCCAGTAGTAGCCTACGGACATTTTCGACTGGAAACACCATATATTTT. It is translated as CASSSLRTFSTGNTIYF.

The J gene is TRBJ1-4, the V gene TRBV4-1, with 9 bases identical to TRBD1. The CDR3 totals 16 residues. Per germline, CDR1 MGHRA and CDR2 YSYEKL. J lost 7 bases, V lost 0 bases, and 6 bases had no gene match. The CDR3 bases are TGCGCCAGCAGCCAAGATCAGCTGACAGGGGGTGAAAAACTGTTTTTT. Encoded protein: CASSQDQLTGGEKLFF.